The subject of this entry is one TCR beta chain. The entry originates in a study of blood T cell repertoires in COVID-19. About the research overall: Spain, Italy and the United States supplied samples that represented acute and convalescent COVID-19. Nucleic acid was either cDNA or gDNA, and it came from T cells, B-cell-depleted T cells, or PBMCs.

Data came from immunoSEQ multiplex PCR; TCRdb stores just in-frame clones and leaves some out. The sample lists about 120,000 clones; 82% were seen once. The CDR3 spans 14 residues. Germline V gives CDR1 SNHLY, CDR2 FYNNEI. V lost 7 bases and J lost 4; bases outside the gene matches: 8. The clonotype comes from a human donor in a cohort sampled during active COVID-19. The sequencing input was peripheral blood. V gene TRBV2 combines with J gene TRBJ2-5; 8 nucleotides line up with TRBD2. This chain's CDR3 is CASTIGGGGETQYF. DNA of the CDR3: TGTGCCAGCACTATCGGGGGGGGCGGAGAGACCCAGTACTTC.